The 15 T cell receptor beta chains in this list originate from one sample, sequenced in a study of a mutant IDH1 vaccine in newly diagnosed glioma. The table came from immunoSEQ multiplex PCR; TCRdb's copy has only in-frame clones and leaves some out. This table has just under 80,000 clones, roughly 90% appearing once. The antigens of these receptors remain unknown. The sample's time point: week 5, during vaccination. Doses of 300 ug of mutant IDH1 20-mer peptide were given with topical imiquimod. Sequences were derived from PBMCs, sampled from a glioma patient whose treatment included an IDH1 peptide vaccine. The origin of the receptors is a woman aged 50 to 60 with glioma.

This sequence joins TRBV6-5 and TRBJ2-3; 9 nucleotides line up with TRBD2. J gave up 1 base and V 6 bases, and 5 bases lay outside the gene matches. This CDR3 comprises 15 residues. Germline CDR1 is MNHEY and CDR2 is SVGAGI. This chain's CDR3 is CASRLAGERTDTQYF. The CDR3 DNA is TGTGCCAGCAGGTTAGCGGGAGAGCGCACAGATACGCAGTATTTT.

The chain combines TRBV5-1 with TRBJ2-7, with D possibly being TRBD2 (6 bases). Germline CDR1 reads SGHRS; CDR2 reads YFSETQ. This CDR3 region has 16 residues. V dropped 0 bases and J dropped 0 bases, with 13 bases sitting between them. The CDR3 region has the DNA TGCGCCAGCAGCTTGGAATCGTTGGGGGGCTCCTACGAGCAGTACTTC. It codes for CASSLESLGGSYEQYF. Looking up the rest from reference TRBV5-1 and TRBJ2-7 gives the full variable domain: KAGVTQTPRYLIKTRGQQVTLSCSPISGHRSVSWYQQTPGQGLQFLFEYFSETQRNKGNFPGRFSGRQFSNSRSEMNVSTLELGDSALYLCASSLESLGGSYEQYFGPGTRLTVT.

V usage is TRBV9 and J usage is TRBJ1-2; 8 bases are shared with TRBD1. There are 14 residues in the CDR3. V shed 3 bases, J shed 2 bases, and the junction held 3 bases outside the gene matches. CDR1 is SGDLS, CDR2 YYNGEE, per germline. CDR3 in DNA: TGTGCCAGCAGCGACAGGGGGGGAAACTATGGCTACACCTTC. Translated: CASSDRGGNYGYTF.

This chain connects TRBV29-1 to TRBJ1-1, with a tentative D call TRBD1 (6 bases). The CDR3 runs 12 residues. The V and J ends lost 2 bases and 7 bases respectively, with 11 bases between them. Germline V CDR1 and CDR2: SQVTM, ANQGSEA. The CDR3 DNA reads TGCAGCGTTGAATGGGGGGCCCTTGAAGCTTTCTTT. It codes for CSVEWGALEAFF.

In this sample, this clone turned up once. The chain recombines TRBV5-5 with TRBJ1-6; D is undetermined. The V end was cut by 3 bases, the J end by 9 bases, with 13 bases between. There are 14 residues in the CDR3. From germline, CDR1 is SGHKS and CDR2 YYEKEE (reference sequence). The CDR3 DNA reads TGTGCCAGCAGCTGGGAAGGGCTGGGTTCACCCCTCCACTTT. This gives the protein CASSWEGLGSPLHF.

The chain is built from TRBV10-2 and TRBJ1-1; 7 bases fit TRBD1. Germline values: CDR1 WSHSY, CDR2 SAAADI. The CDR3 has 15 residues. The ends lost 5 bases at V and 0 bases at J; junction bases unmatched: 6. DNA of the CDR3: TGCGCCAGCAGTCAGACAGGGATTATGAACACTGAAGCTTTCTTT. It codes for CASSQTGIMNTEAFF.

The CDR3 sequence is CASSERPGPYNEQFF. In DNA, the CDR3 is TGTGCCAGCAGTGAAAGACCGGGACCCTACAATGAGCAGTTCTTC. The chain is built from TRBV6-1 and TRBJ2-1, with D tentatively TRBD1 or TRBD2 (5 bases each). The CDR3 covers 15 residues. The V gene lost 2 bases and the J gene lost 2 bases, with 10 bases spanning the gap. CDR1 MNHNS and CDR2 SASEGT come from the germline V gene.

V and J are TRBV7-3 and TRBJ2-1; tentative D call: TRBD2 (6 bases). This CDR3 has 16 residues. V was trimmed by 1 base and J by 4 bases, leaving 14 bases between them. The V gene's germline CDR1 is SGHTA and CDR2 FQGTGA. CDR3 sequence reads: CASSLNLAARYNEQFF. The CDR3 DNA is TGTGCCAGCAGCTTAAACTTAGCGGCTAGGTACAATGAGCAGTTCTTC.

The chain combines TRBV18 with TRBJ1-3; weak D call: TRBD1 (6 bases). V lost 2 bases to trimming and J lost 0 bases, with 14 bases between them. The germline gives CDR1 KGHSH, CDR2 LQKENI. The CDR3 covers 17 residues. The CDR3 spells CASSPDIRGDSGNTIYF. Here the CDR3 DNA reads TGTGCCAGCTCACCAGACATCAGGGGTGACTCTGGAAACACCATATATTTT.

V gene TRBV7-9 combines with J gene TRBJ1-5, with TRBD1 matching 7 bases. The length of the CDR3 is 15 residues. Germline CDR1 and CDR2: SEHNR and FQNEAQ (reference sequence). The trim removed 1 base at V and 5 bases at J, leaving 5 bases unmatched. CDR3 nucleotides: TGTGCCAGCAGCTTAGGGGGGACAGTCCATCAGCCCCAGCATTTT. Its translation is CASSLGGTVHQPQHF.

The genes are TRBV27 and TRBJ2-2; the D call may be TRBD1 or TRBD2 (5 bases each). The CDR3 is 15 amino acids. Trimming took 3 bases from V and 3 from J, leaving 11 bases between them. Germline V CDR1 and CDR2: MNHEY, SMNVEV (reference sequence). The CDR3 sequence is CASSFRGQYTGELFF. The CDR3 DNA follows: TGTGCCAGCAGTTTTCGGGGCCAGTACACCGGGGAGCTGTTTTTT.

This clone was recorded only once. The rearrangement uses TRBV4-2 and TRBJ1-5; D is possibly TRBD1 (5 bases). Trimming stripped 1 base from V and 2 bases from J, with 21 bases between. This CDR3 comprises 19 residues. Germline V CDR1 and CDR2: LGHNA, YNFKEQ. CDR3 region: CASSQGGGMGSGRNQPQHF. The CDR3 DNA is TGTGCCAGCAGCCAAGGCGGGGGGATGGGGTCGGGGCGCAATCAGCCCCAGCATTTT.

The V and J genes are TRBV15 and TRBJ1-1; possibly TRBD1 for D (6 bases). V was pared by 7 bases and J by 0 bases, with 15 bases between. CDR3 length: 15 residues. Germline lookup yields CDR1 LNHNV and CDR2 YYDKDF (reference sequence). Here the CDR3 DNA reads TGTGCCACCAAGCCGCCAGGGGTTATGAACACTGAAGCTTTCTTT. The encoded protein is CATKPPGVMNTEAFF. The variable domain in full, completed from reference TRBV15 and TRBJ1-1, reads DAMVIQNPRYQVTQFGKPVTLSCSQTLNHNVMYWYQQKSSQAPKLLFHYYDKDFNNEADTPDNFQSRRPNTSFCFLDIRSPGLGDTAMYLCATKPPGVMNTEAFFGQGTRLTVV.

The chain uses TRBV5-8 and TRBJ2-1, with a tentative D call TRBD2 (7 bases). The CDR3 length is 15 residues. Trimming stripped 0 bases from V and 3 bases from J, with 10 bases between. CDR1 and CDR2 (germline): SGHTS, YDEGEE. The CDR3 here is CASSLEGGSYNEQFF. CDR3 DNA sequence: TGTGCCAGCAGCTTGGAGGGGGGGAGCTACAATGAGCAGTTCTTC. Together with reference TRBV5-8 and TRBJ2-1, the CDR3 gives the full variable domain: EAGVTQSPTHLIKTRGQQATLRCSPISGHTSVYWYQQALGLGLQFLLWYDEGEERNRGNFPPRFSGRQFPNYSSELNVNALELEDSALYLCASSLEGGSYNEQFFGPGTRLTVL.

This chain joins TRBV5-1 and TRBJ2-5, with D perhaps given as TRBD1 or TRBD2 (5 bases each). The CDR3 is 15 amino acids. V dropped 3 bases and J dropped 2 bases, with 14 bases sitting between them. Germline V gene sequence: CDR1 SGHRS, CDR2 YFSETQ. The CDR3 region has the DNA TGCGCCAGCAGCTCAGAGGGGATGAAGCAAGAGACCCAGTACTTC. Its translation: CASSSEGMKQETQYF.